Listed below are T cell receptor beta chains from one sample, sequenced in a study of human T cells and chemical hapten exposure. Each CDR3 protein is one row after TCRdb ran MiXCR on the RACE reads. This sample yields a few hundred thousand distinct CDR3 sequences, of which about 9.4% are seen a single time; 2.3% belongs to the top ten. The source was whole blood, collected in connection with sensitization to the hapten diphenylcyclopropenone (DPC). The receptors derive from a woman between 40 and 50 years old with alopecia areata. Some clones in this sample may be carry-over from other donors' samples. Each CDR3 is given with its conserved first and last residue. The D gene is left open where the match is weak. Not all rows give a size; the values are once, few, many and, for expanded clones, a class.

cdr3_aa cdr3_nt clone_size v_call d_call j_call
CSARDMANYGYTF TGCAGTGCTAGAGATATGGCTAACTATGGCTACACCTTC few TRBV20-1 . TRBJ1-2
CASSYLYPSYEQYF TGTGCCAGCAGTTACTTATACCCCTCCTACGAGCAGTACTTC . TRBV6-2/TRBV6-3 . TRBJ2-7
CASSIEGGLTGELFF TGTGCCAGTAGTATAGAAGGTGGATTGACCGGGGAGCTGTTTTTT . TRBV19 . TRBJ2-2
CASSLEGISGNTIYF TGTGCCAGCAGCTTAGAAGGGATCTCTGGAAACACCATATATTTT . TRBV7-2 . TRBJ1-3
CASSFLSGTDTQYF TGTGCCAGCAGTTTTTTGAGCGGCACAGATACGCAGTATTTT many TRBV28 . TRBJ2-3
CASSARQERTEAFF TGTGCCAGCAGCGCTAGACAGGAGCGAACTGAAGCTTTCTTT many TRBV11-1 . TRBJ1-1
CASSFRDSQETQYF TGTGCCAGCAGCTTTCGGGACAGCCAAGAGACCCAGTACTTC few TRBV11-2 TRBD1 TRBJ2-5
CASTGGGLTYNEQFF TGTGCCAGCACAGGAGGGGGGCTCACCTACAATGAGCAGTTCTTC . TRBV6-1 . TRBJ2-1
CASSALGLIYEQYF TGTGCCAGCAGCGCCTTAGGACTCATATACGAGCAGTACTTC few TRBV28 . TRBJ2-7
CATSDSYIGYGYTF TGTGCCACCAGTGATTCTTACATAGGCTATGGCTACACCTTC few TRBV24-1 . TRBJ1-2
CASSPGTGVGEQYF TGTGCCAGCAGCCCCGGGACAGGGGTCGGCGAGCAGTACTTC many TRBV2 TRBD1 TRBJ2-7
CASSQGAGRETQYF TGCGCCAGCAGCCAAGGGGCAGGGCGAGAGACCCAGTACTTC few TRBV4-1 . TRBJ2-5
CASHRQGYSGANVLTF TGTGCCAGCCATCGGCAGGGCTATTCTGGGGCCAACGTCCTGACTTTC many TRBV28 . TRBJ2-6
CASSQGVILNYGYTF TGTGCCAGCAGCCAAGGCGTCATTCTTAACTATGGCTACACCTTC many TRBV4-2 . TRBJ1-2
CASSPGTSGASYNEQFF TGCGCCAGCAGCCCGGGGACTAGCGGGGCCTCCTACAATGAGCAGTTCTTC few TRBV5-1 TRBD2 TRBJ2-1
CASSFRGARSHEQYF TGTGCCAGCAGTTTCCGGGGGGCCAGGTCGCACGAGCAGTACTTC . TRBV28 . TRBJ2-7
CASSKKTRGRRNEQFF TGTGCCAGCAGCAAAAAGACGAGGGGGCGACGGAATGAGCAGTTCTTC many TRBV21-1 . TRBJ2-1
CASSPGLAGGPSETQYF TGTGCCAGCAGCCCGGGACTAGCGGGAGGGCCATCAGAGACCCAGTACTTC . TRBV14 TRBD2 TRBJ2-5
CASSFFPGTGELFF TGTGCCAGCAGTTTTTTTCCGGGCACCGGGGAGCTGTTTTTT . TRBV27 . TRBJ2-2
CASSSFTGTGSYGYTF TGTGCCAGCAGTTCATTCACCGGGACAGGGAGCTATGGCTACACCTTC few TRBV28 TRBD1 TRBJ1-2
CASSPRQGAAGELFF TGTGCCAGCAGCCCTAGACAGGGGGCTGCCGGGGAGCTGTTTTTT . TRBV12-3/TRBV12-4 TRBD1 TRBJ2-2
CSARSEYNSPLHF TGCAGTGCTAGATCGGAGTATAATTCACCCCTCCACTTT many TRBV20-1 . TRBJ1-6
CASSLTRGLAGGGYNEQFF TGTGCCAGCAGCTTAACTCGCGGCCTAGCGGGAGGGGGATACAATGAGCAGTTCTTC few TRBV7-3 TRBD2 TRBJ2-1
CASSLGTSGRNEQFF TGTGCCAGCAGCTTAGGGACTAGCGGGAGAAATGAGCAGTTCTTC many TRBV7-2 TRBD2 TRBJ2-1
CASSPRWTSGRAGEQFF TGTGCCAGCAGCCCTCGCTGGACTAGCGGGAGGGCTGGTGAGCAGTTCTTC many TRBV9 TRBD2 TRBJ2-1
CASSPPGMGGETQYF TGTGCCAGCAGCCCCCCCGGGATGGGGGGCGAGACCCAGTACTTC many TRBV12-3/TRBV12-4 . TRBJ2-5
CASSPGQYNDRKKLFF TGTGCCAGCAGCCCGGGACAGTATAACGATCGGAAAAAACTGTTTTTT . TRBV7-9 TRBD1 TRBJ1-4
CASSYWYNEQFF TGTGCCAGCAGTTACTGGTACAATGAGCAGTTCTTC few TRBV6-2/TRBV6-3 . TRBJ2-1
CASSPPVDNYGYTF TGTGCCAGCAGCCCACCGGTGGACAACTATGGCTACACCTTC many TRBV5-6 . TRBJ1-2
CASSLAAGGSTDTQYF TGCGCCAGCAGCTTGGCGGCGGGAGGGAGCACAGATACGCAGTATTTT few TRBV5-1 TRBD2 TRBJ2-3
CASSLRTSGSNGELFF TGTGCCAGCTCACTCCGGACTAGCGGGAGTAACGGGGAGCTGTTTTTT few TRBV18 TRBD2 TRBJ2-2
CASNGRGVYNSPLHF TGTGCCAGCAATGGGAGAGGGGTCTATAATTCACCCCTCCACTTT . TRBV6-1 . TRBJ1-6
CASSERVAGGQETQYF TGTGCCAGCAGTGAACGGGTGGCAGGGGGCCAAGAGACCCAGTACTTC few TRBV6-1 TRBD1 TRBJ2-5
CASKLPWGNEAFF TGTGCCAGCAAGTTGCCTTGGGGTAACGAAGCTTTCTTT few TRBV28 . TRBJ1-1
CASSPVQGSYQETQYF TGTGCCAGCAGCCCGGTACAGGGTTCGTACCAAGAGACCCAGTACTTC few TRBV7-9 . TRBJ2-5
CSVGPGLGTEGIQYF TGCAGCGTCGGACCGGGACTAGGAACCGAAGGCATTCAGTACTTC many TRBV29-1 TRBD2 TRBJ2-4
CASSRLGSSYNEQFF TGTGCCAGCAGTCGACTAGGCAGCTCCTACAATGAGCAGTTCTTC . TRBV14 . TRBJ2-1
CASNDANTGELFF TGTGCCAGCAATGACGCGAACACCGGGGAGCTGTTTTTT few TRBV3-1 . TRBJ2-2
CSVAMAGELFF TGCAGCGTTGCCATGGCCGGGGAGCTGTTTTTT . TRBV29-1 . TRBJ2-2
CASSYSTGDNEQFF TGTGCCAGCAGTTACTCTACCGGCGACAATGAGCAGTTCTTC few TRBV6-5 . TRBJ2-1
CASRASDNTGELFF TGTGCCAGCAGGGCCTCTGATAACACCGGGGAGCTGTTTTTT . TRBV7-6 . TRBJ2-2
CASGQGSGIGDTQYF TGTGCCAGCGGCCAAGGTAGCGGGATCGGGGATACGCAGTATTTT . TRBV3-1 TRBD2 TRBJ2-3
CASSLDQGPQETQYF TGTGCCAGCAGCTTGGATCAGGGTCCCCAAGAGACCCAGTACTTC few TRBV11-2 . TRBJ2-5
CASSLASNTGELFF TGCGCCAGCAGCTTGGCGTCTAACACCGGGGAGCTGTTTTTT few TRBV5-1 . TRBJ2-2
CASSRNGQGTYNEQFF TGTGCCAGCAGCAGAAACGGACAGGGAACCTACAATGAGCAGTTCTTC . TRBV7-2 TRBD1 TRBJ2-1
CASSRSGAEAFF TGTGCCAGCAGTCGGTCCGGGGCTGAAGCTTTCTTT many TRBV3-1 . TRBJ1-1